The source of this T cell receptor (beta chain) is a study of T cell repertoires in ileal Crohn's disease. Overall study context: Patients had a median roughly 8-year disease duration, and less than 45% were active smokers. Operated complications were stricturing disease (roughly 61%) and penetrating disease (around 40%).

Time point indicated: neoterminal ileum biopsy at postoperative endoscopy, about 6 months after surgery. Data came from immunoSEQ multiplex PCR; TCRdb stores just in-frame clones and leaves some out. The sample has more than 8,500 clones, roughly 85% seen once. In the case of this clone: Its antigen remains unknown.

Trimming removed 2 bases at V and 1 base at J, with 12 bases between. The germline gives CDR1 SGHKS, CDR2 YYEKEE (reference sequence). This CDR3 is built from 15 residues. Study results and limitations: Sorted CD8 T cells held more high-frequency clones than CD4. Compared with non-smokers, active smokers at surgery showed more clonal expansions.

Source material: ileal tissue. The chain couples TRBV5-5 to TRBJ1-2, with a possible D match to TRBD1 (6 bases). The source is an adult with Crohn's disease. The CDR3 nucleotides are TGTGCCAGCAGCTTCCAGACAGGAAATAACTATGGCTACACCTTC. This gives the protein CASSFQTGNNYGYTF.